A selection of T cell receptor beta chains follows, all from one sample in a study of CD8 T cells in ankylosing spondylitis. TCRdb reprocessed the 5' RACE reads via MiXCR and lists one record per CDR3 protein. The sample consists of some 240,000 distinct CDR3 sequences, around 9.2% of them appearing once. Sample: blood, either unsorted or a sorted T cell fraction (not recorded which). The receptors come from a male donor with ankylosing spondylitis or in good health (not recorded which). The CDR3 runs from the conserved cysteine through the conserved F or W.

j_gene | v_gene | CDR3aa
TRBJ2-5 | TRBV12-3/TRBV12-4 | CASRSRETQYF
TRBJ1-1 | TRBV4-3 | CASSQVPGMNTEAFF
TRBJ2-5 | TRBV25-1 | CASSELGDTRETQYF
TRBJ1-1 | TRBV4-3 | CASSQDRQGRVDPEAFF
TRBJ2-7 | TRBV4-2 | CASSQDRTSIHF
TRBJ2-7 | TRBV5-6 | CASSPGLAGKTYEQYF
TRBJ2-4 | TRBV27 | CASSSQGEAKNIQYF
TRBJ2-1 | TRBV12-5 | CASGLVASKQFF
TRBJ2-7 | TRBV28 | CASSHRDGWSYEQYF
TRBJ1-6 | TRBV6-5 | CASSYSGRTGGSPLHF
TRBJ1-1 | TRBV18 | CASSPGGGEAFF
TRBJ1-2 | TRBV20-1 | CSARLPNYGYTF
TRBJ2-5 | TRBV9 | CASSVDGTAQETQYF